These 18 T cell receptor beta chains were all obtained from the same sample, sequenced in a study of blood T cell repertoires in COVID-19. Data came from immunoSEQ multiplex PCR; TCRdb stores just in-frame clones and leaves some out. This sample has more than 150,000 clones, with 90% to 95% found just once. Sequenced material: peripheral blood. Every receptor here comes from a man between 50 and 59 years old with acute or convalescent COVID-19.

CDR3 sequence reads: CSVTQGLTGELFF. For the CDR3, the DNA is TGCAGCGTTACACAGGGGTTAACCGGGGAGCTGTTTTTT. The chain recombines TRBV29-1 with TRBJ2-2, with 7 bases lining up with TRBD1. V lost 5 bases and J lost 5; bases outside the gene matches: 5. This CDR3 is built from 13 residues. Germline V gene lookup returns CDR1 SQVTM and CDR2 ANQGSEA.

This clone was detected only once. The chain links TRBV20-1 to TRBJ2-7; 9 bases map to TRBD2. This CDR3 region has 16 residues. The germline gives CDR1 DFQATT, CDR2 SNEGSKA (reference sequence). Unmatched junction bases numbered 10, after V lost 3 bases and J lost 1 base. The CDR3 sequence: CSASDLAGPLSYEQYF. The CDR3 DNA follows: TGCAGTGCTAGTGACCTAGCGGGACCACTTTCCTACGAGCAGTACTTC.

J is TRBJ1-2 and V is TRBV5-1; a weak D match, TRBD1 (5 bases). The CDR3 runs to 15 residues. The germline V gene has CDR1 SGHRS and CDR2 YFSETQ. Trimming removed 4 bases from V and 2 bases from J, with 15 bases in between. The chain's CDR3 is CASSLWTPGNYGYTF. CDR3 DNA: TGCGCCAGCAGCCTATGGACACCCGGGAACTATGGCTACACCTTC.

This clone occurred a few times. This rearrangement joins TRBV6-4 to TRBJ2-1, with 15 bases lining up with TRBD2. The germline gives CDR1 MRHNA, CDR2 SNTAGT. The ends lost 4 bases at V and 7 bases at J; junction bases unmatched: 5. The CDR3 extends over 16 amino acids. The CDR3 protein is CASSATGLAGGNEQFF. The CDR3 DNA is TGTGCCAGCAGTGCTACGGGACTAGCGGGAGGTAATGAGCAGTTCTTC.

The CDR3 region has the DNA TGTGCCAGCAGCAACACATACGAGCAGTACTTC. Its protein is CASSNTYEQYF. This sequence joins TRBV6-5 and TRBJ2-7, with D hard to call. The germline CDR1 and CDR2 sequences are MNHEY and SVGAGI. The CDR3 contains 11 residues. V was clipped by 6 bases and J by 4 bases, with 7 bases between them.

This chain links TRBV5-1 with TRBJ1-5, with unresolved D. Germline V lookup: CDR1 SGHRS, CDR2 YFSETQ. The CDR3 loop spans 13 amino acids. The V end was cut by 6 bases, the J end by 1 base, with 8 bases between. The CDR3 protein is CASKEGSNQPQHF. In DNA, the CDR3 is TGCGCCAGCAAGGAGGGAAGCAATCAGCCCCAGCATTTT.

The chain has TRBV7-2 and TRBJ1-2, with D possibly matching TRBD1 (6 bases). Germline V lookup: CDR1 SGHTA, CDR2 FQGNSA. V was cut by 5 bases and J by 4 bases, with 23 bases left in between. The CDR3 is 17 residues long. DNA of the CDR3: TGTGCCAGCAGCCCCACGCAGGCGGGGGGCGTTGTCTATGGCTACACCTTC. Translating it yields CASSPTQAGGVVYGYTF.

This clone was picked up one time. This chain joins TRBV18 and TRBJ2-7, with D possibly matching TRBD1 (5 bases). V was shortened by 3 bases and J by 6 bases, with 15 bases between the two germline ends. The CDR3 loop spans 14 amino acids. Germline lookup yields CDR1 KGHSH and CDR2 LQKENI. The CDR3 loop is CASSPGRGTVEQYF. The CDR3 nucleotides are TGTGCCAGCTCACCGGGAAGGGGAACGGTCGAGCAGTACTTC.

This chain links TRBV5-1 with TRBJ1-2; D is unclear. Germline V CDR1 and CDR2: SGHRS, YFSETQ. Trimming took 5 bases from V and 2 from J, leaving 7 bases between them. The CDR3 has 12 residues. The DNA of the CDR3 is TGCGCCAGCAGACGAGAGAACTATGGCTACACCTTC. Protein sequence: CASRRENYGYTF.

This chain links TRBV5-4 with TRBJ2-1; the match to TRBD2 covers 12 bases. The length of the CDR3 is 15 residues. Per the germline V gene, CDR1 is SGHNT and CDR2 is YYREEE (reference sequence). The ends lost 3 bases at V and 10 bases at J; junction bases unmatched: 8. CDR3 DNA: TGTGCCAGCAGCTCCGGACTAGCGGGGAGGAAGGAGCAGTTCTTC. Residues: CASSSGLAGRKEQFF.

The chain joins TRBV25-1 to TRBJ2-4; 7 bases agree with TRBD2. Germline CDR1 MGHDK, CDR2 SYGVNS. This CDR3 spans 13 amino acids. The ends lost 2 bases at V and 10 bases at J; junction bases unmatched: 5. Written as DNA, the CDR3 is TGTGCCAGCAGTGAACAGACCGGGGGGATTCAGTACTTC. Translation gives CASSEQTGGIQYF.

The rearrangement joins TRBV19 to TRBJ1-1; D gene ambiguous. The V gene's germline CDR1 is LNHDA and CDR2 SQIVND (reference sequence). V lost 5 bases to trimming and J lost 4 bases, with 14 bases between them. This CDR3 is 14 amino acids long. Written as DNA, the CDR3 is TGTGCCAGTAGTTGGAGGCAGTCCCTCACTGAAGCTTTCTTT. Protein sequence: CASSWRQSLTEAFF.

Only a few counts were recorded for this clone. The rearrangement joins TRBV7-2 to TRBJ1-5; no firm D call. The germline V gene encodes CDR1 SGHTA and CDR2 FQGNSA. The CDR3 contains 14 residues. The V end was cut by 1 base, the J end by 0 bases, with 4 bases between. The CDR3 here is CASSLGPSNQPQHF. DNA for the CDR3: TGTGCCAGCAGCTTAGGGCCTAGCAATCAGCCCCAGCATTTT.

The CDR3 loop reads CASRSGTTNTGELFF. The CDR3 DNA reads TGTGCCAGCAGATCCGGGACTACCAACACCGGGGAGCTGTTTTTT. The chain has TRBV7-3 and TRBJ2-2; TRBD2 matches 7 bases. The CDR3 is 15 residues long. The V gene end was trimmed by 6 bases and the J gene end by 2 bases; junction bases not matched to a gene: 6. The V gene's germline CDR1 is SGHTA and CDR2 FQGTGA.

V usage is TRBV18 and J usage is TRBJ2-7; 8 bases fit TRBD1. V gave up 3 bases and J gave up 0 bases; unmatched junction bases: 1. The germline CDR1 and CDR2 sequences are KGHSH and LQKENI. The CDR3 is 14 amino acids. The CDR3 reads CASSPGTGSYEQYF. The CDR3 region has the DNA TGTGCCAGCTCACCCGGGACAGGCTCCTACGAGCAGTACTTC.

The genes are TRBV24-1 and TRBJ2-3; TRBD1 agrees at 9 bases. Trimming removed 6 bases from V and 2 bases from J; junction bases left unmatched: 5. Looked up from germline, CDR1 is KGHDR and CDR2 is SFDVKD. This CDR3 has 15 residues. The CDR3 here is CATSRGDRVTDTQYF. CDR3 DNA sequence: TGTGCCACCAGTCGCGGGGACAGGGTCACAGATACGCAGTATTTT.

The CDR3 region has the DNA TGTGCCACCAGTGATCCGGGACAGGGGGACCGGAGCAATGAGCAGTTCTTC. Its protein product is CATSDPGQGDRSNEQFF. The V and J genes are TRBV24-1 and TRBJ2-1; 11 nucleotides agree with TRBD1. The CDR3 has 17 amino acids. Germline trimming cut 3 bases from V and 6 bases from J; bases unmatched to any gene: 9. Germline CDR1 and CDR2: KGHDR and SFDVKD.

This sequence joins TRBV25-1 and TRBJ1-2; 8 nucleotides match TRBD1. The CDR3 sequence is 13 residues long. V was pared by 1 base and J by 7 bases, with 2 bases of the junction left unmatched. Germline CDR1 reads MGHDK; CDR2 reads SYGVNS. The CDR3, as DNA: TGTGCCAGCAGTGAATCAGGGGGCTTTGGCTACACCTTC. Translated, it gives CASSESGGFGYTF.